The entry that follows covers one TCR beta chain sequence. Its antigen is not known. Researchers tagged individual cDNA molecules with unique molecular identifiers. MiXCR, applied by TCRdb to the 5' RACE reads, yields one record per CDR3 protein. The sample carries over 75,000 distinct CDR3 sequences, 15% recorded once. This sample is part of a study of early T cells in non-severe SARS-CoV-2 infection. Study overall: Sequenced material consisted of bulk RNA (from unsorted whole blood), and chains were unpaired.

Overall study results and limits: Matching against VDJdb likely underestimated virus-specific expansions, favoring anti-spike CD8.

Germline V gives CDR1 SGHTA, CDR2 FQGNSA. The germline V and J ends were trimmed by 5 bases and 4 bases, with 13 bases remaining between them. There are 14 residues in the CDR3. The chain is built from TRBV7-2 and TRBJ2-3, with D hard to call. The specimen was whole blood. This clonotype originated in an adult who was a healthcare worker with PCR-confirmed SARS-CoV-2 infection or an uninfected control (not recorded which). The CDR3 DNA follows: TGTGCCAGCAGCCCCACCCGGTTGGCAGATACGCAGTATTTT. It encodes CASSPTRLADTQYF.